The 19 T cell receptor beta chains below all came from one sample that was sequenced in a study of cytomegalovirus exposure and HLA in healthy donors listed by TCRdb under 2017. The library was generated by the immunoSEQ multiplex PCR assay. A mixture of 60 forward primers for TCR Vbeta segments and 13 reverse primers for TCR Jbeta segments was used in the multiplex PCR. Held by TCRdb, this immuneACCESS table contains in-frame sequences only and omits some clones. Under half of the omission traces to an unresolved V gene where checked; the cause of the rest is unknown. Within this sample are 150,000 to 200,000 clones, with about four fifths of them counted one time only. The ten largest make up 6.5% to 8.5% of the sample. Sequencing was done on a sample of PBMCs. These receptors all come from a man in his thirties or forties in good health and CMV-seropositive.

The chain links TRBV4-3 to TRBJ2-2, with D perhaps matching TRBD2 (7 bases). Germline V lookup: CDR1 LGHNA, CDR2 YSLEER. The CDR3 is 16 amino acids. Trimming cost V 4 bases and J 5 bases, with 17 bases left between them. DNA of the CDR3: TGCGCCAGCAGCCCCCGGGGCGGGGGCGGGACCGGGGAGCTGTTTTTT. This encodes CASSPRGGGGTGELFF.

With regard to this clone: The junction shows a germline mismatch at one end, possibly a read error. The chain has TRBV7-9 and TRBJ1-3; TRBD1 might be the D (6 bases). The CDR3 length is 14 residues. Per the germline V gene, CDR1 is SEHNR and CDR2 is FQNEAQ (reference sequence). CDR3 in amino acids: CSSSPDSSGNTIYF. DNA of the CDR3: TGTTCCAGCAGTCCGGACAGCTCTGGAAACACCATATATTTT.

The genes are TRBV4-2 and TRBJ1-5; 7 nucleotides match TRBD1. This CDR3 is built from 16 residues. V was clipped by 0 bases and J by 7 bases; unmatched bases: 9. CDR1 is LGHNA, CDR2 YNFKEQ, per germline. The CDR3 here is CASSQEGDRGGQPQHF. CDR3 in DNA: TGTGCCAGCAGCCAAGAGGGGGACAGAGGGGGCCAGCCCCAGCATTTT.

The genes are TRBV27 and TRBJ2-3, with TRBD2 matching over 14 bases. The CDR3 is 17 residues long. V dropped 6 bases and J dropped 4; count of bases not matched to a gene: 9. Per the germline V gene, CDR1 is MNHEY and CDR2 is SMNVEV (reference sequence). This chain's CDR3 is CASRSTGTSGGSDTQYF. Here the CDR3 DNA reads TGTGCCAGCAGAAGTACCGGGACTAGCGGGGGTTCAGATACGCAGTATTTT.

This clone has only a few counts. The chain uses TRBV5-6 and TRBJ1-2, with no clear D. The length of the CDR3 is 13 residues. The germline CDR1 and CDR2 sequences are SGHDT and YYEEEE. V was clipped by 1 base and J by 4 bases, with 8 bases between them. CDR3 region: CASSLIRGYGYTF. The CDR3 DNA reads TGTGCCAGCAGCTTGATACGGGGCTATGGCTACACCTTC.

CDR3 nucleotides: TGTGCCAGCAGGAAGGACAGGGGGGGATCCGAGCAGTACTTC. The encoded protein is CASRKDRGGSEQYF. The rearrangement joins TRBV28 to TRBJ2-7, with 10 bases that match TRBD1. Germline assignment: CDR1 MDHEN and CDR2 SYDVKM. V lost 6 bases to trimming and J lost 6 bases; unmatched junction nucleotides: 8. The CDR3 totals 14 residues.

The V and J genes are TRBV18 and TRBJ2-7; weak D call: TRBD2 (5 bases). V gave up 2 bases and J gave up 6 bases, with 8 bases separating them. The CDR3 has 12 amino acids. CDR1 and CDR2 from the germline V gene are KGHSH and LQKENI. CDR3 DNA sequence: TGTGCCAGCTCACCAGGGAGACTCGAGCAGTACTTC. This codes for CASSPGRLEQYF.

The J gene is TRBJ2-7, the V gene TRBV9; TRBD1 agrees at 9 bases. This CDR3 has 15 residues. Germline V CDR1 and CDR2: SGDLS, YYNGEE. The junction had 5 bases not matched to a gene; V was cut back by 3 bases and J by 1 base. CDR3: CASSEHGTGSYEQYF. The CDR3 bases are TGTGCCAGCAGCGAACACGGGACAGGGTCCTACGAGCAGTACTTC.

The chain is built from TRBV5-1 and TRBJ2-5; 8 bases are shared with TRBD2. The length of the CDR3 is 17 residues. The J segment lost 4 bases and the V segment lost 3 bases, leaving 14 bases of the junction unmatched. The V gene's germline CDR1 is SGHRS and CDR2 YFSETQ. The CDR3 reads CASSWGFVGGAVETQYF. Written as DNA, the CDR3 is TGCGCCAGCAGCTGGGGGTTTGTCGGGGGGGCCGTAGAGACCCAGTACTTC.

CDR3: CATSRDKGEIDGYTF. CDR3 in DNA: TGTGCCACCAGCAGAGATAAAGGGGAAATTGATGGCTACACCTTC. V usage is TRBV15 and J usage is TRBJ1-2, with a weak D call TRBD1 (5 bases). The V end lost 0 bases, the J end lost 6 bases, and 14 bases lay between the germline ends. Germline CDR1 LNHNV, CDR2 YYDKDF (reference sequence). This CDR3 region has 15 residues.

The V gene is TRBV7-9, the J gene TRBJ2-7, with 14 positions matching TRBD2. The germline gives CDR1 SEHNR, CDR2 FQNEAQ (reference sequence). This CDR3 region has 19 residues. The ends lost 6 bases at V and 2 bases at J; junction bases unmatched: 15. CDR3: CASSELGLAGGQTAYEQYF. CDR3 nucleotides: TGTGCCAGCAGTGAACTCGGACTAGCGGGAGGCCAAACCGCCTACGAGCAGTACTTC.

The chain employs TRBV5-1 and TRBJ2-7; 9 bases are a match to TRBD2. Per the germline V gene, CDR1 is SGHRS and CDR2 is YFSETQ. The V and J ends lost 7 bases and 0 bases, in that order; junction bases with no gene match: 11. The CDR3 totals 16 residues. The CDR3 nucleotides read TGCGCCAGCCCCCCTCGAAATAGCGGGAGCTCCTACGAGCAGTACTTC. Protein product: CASPPRNSGSSYEQYF.

In its sample, this clone was seen a few times. J is TRBJ1-6 and V is TRBV5-1; D remains unclear. V lost 5 bases and J 6 bases, leaving 12 bases between the germline ends. The length of the CDR3 is 14 residues. Looked up from germline, CDR1 is SGHRS and CDR2 is YFSETQ. CDR3 sequence: CASRRGVSNSPLHF. In nucleotides, the CDR3 is TGCGCCAGCAGGCGGGGAGTTAGTAATTCACCCCTCCACTTT.

The V gene is TRBV19, the J gene TRBJ1-1; 8 bases match TRBD1. This CDR3 has 14 residues. V dropped 3 bases and J dropped 6; count of bases not matched to a gene: 6. Germline loops: CDR1 LNHDA, CDR2 SQIVND (reference sequence). The DNA for the CDR3 is TGTGCCAGTAGTATGGACAGGGAATTCCCTGAAGCTTTCTTT. Residues: CASSMDREFPEAFF.

The chain links TRBV30 to TRBJ2-7; TRBD2 matches 11 bases. V was pared by 1 base and J by 6 bases, with 8 bases of the junction left unmatched. There are 15 residues in the CDR3. Germline values: CDR1 GTSNPN, CDR2 SVGIG (reference sequence). The CDR3 is CAWSALSGREGEQYF. CDR3 coding DNA: TGTGCCTGGAGTGCCCTTAGCGGGAGGGAGGGCGAGCAGTACTTC.

This clone has only one observation. The chain couples TRBV30 to TRBJ1-2; 11 nucleotides agree with TRBD1. The CDR3 extends over 15 amino acids. V was clipped by 1 base and J by 2 bases; unmatched bases: 3. Germline CDR1 is GTSNPN and CDR2 is SVGIG (reference sequence). Here the CDR3 reads CAWSADRGLNYGYTF. CDR3 bases: TGTGCCTGGAGTGCGGACAGGGGGCTAAACTATGGCTACACCTTC.

The chain couples TRBV7-2 to TRBJ2-5, with TRBD2 matching 7 bases. J gave up 5 bases and V 4 bases, and 16 bases lay outside the gene matches. The CDR3 contains 17 residues. Germline lookup yields CDR1 SGHTA and CDR2 FQGNSA. The CDR3 is CASSSRGGLSLGETQYF. The CDR3 nucleotides read TGTGCCAGCAGCTCCCGCGGGGGACTATCCCTCGGGGAGACCCAGTACTTC. Together with reference TRBV7-2 and TRBJ2-5, the CDR3 gives the full variable domain: GAGVSQSPSNKVTEKGKDVELRCDPISGHTALYWYRQSLGQGLEFLIYFQGNSAPDKSGLPSDRFSAERTGGSVSTLTIQRTQQEDSAVYLCASSSRGGLSLGETQYFGPGTRLLVL.

This chain links TRBV6-6 with TRBJ2-7; maybe TRBD2 (6 bases). The CDR3 spans 14 residues. The V gene's germline CDR1 is MNHNY and CDR2 SVGAGI (reference sequence). With 0 bases removed from V and 5 bases from J, the gap between germline ends came to 11 bases. The DNA for the CDR3 is TGTGCCAGCAGTTACTCCGGAGGGGACCACGAGCAGTACTTC. Translated: CASSYSGGDHEQYF.

The chain combines TRBV28 with TRBJ2-1; 7 bases agree with TRBD2. Germline assignment: CDR1 MDHEN and CDR2 SYDVKM. The V gene end was trimmed by 5 bases and the J gene end by 4 bases; junction bases not matched to a gene: 11. The CDR3 covers 16 residues. The CDR3 sequence is CASSTLLAREYNEQFF. In nucleotides, the CDR3 is TGTGCCAGCAGTACCTTACTAGCGAGAGAATACAATGAGCAGTTCTTC.